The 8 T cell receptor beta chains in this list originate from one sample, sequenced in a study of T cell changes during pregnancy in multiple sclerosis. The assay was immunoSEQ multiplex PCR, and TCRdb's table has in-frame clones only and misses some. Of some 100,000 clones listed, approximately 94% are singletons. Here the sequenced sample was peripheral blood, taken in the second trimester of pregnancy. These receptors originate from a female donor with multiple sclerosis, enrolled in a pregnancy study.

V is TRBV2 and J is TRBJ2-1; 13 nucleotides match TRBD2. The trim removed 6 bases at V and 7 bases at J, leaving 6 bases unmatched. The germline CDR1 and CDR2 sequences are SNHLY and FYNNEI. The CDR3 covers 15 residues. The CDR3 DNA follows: TGTGCCAGCAGGAGGCGGGGACTAGCGGGGAATGAGCAGTTCTTC. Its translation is CASRRRGLAGNEQFF.

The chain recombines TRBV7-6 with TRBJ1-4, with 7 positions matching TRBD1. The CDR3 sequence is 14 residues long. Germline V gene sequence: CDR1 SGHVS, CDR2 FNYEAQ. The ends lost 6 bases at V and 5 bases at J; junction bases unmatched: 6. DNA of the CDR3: TGTGCCAGCAGTCCAGCGACAGGGAATGAAAAACTGTTTTTT. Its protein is CASSPATGNEKLFF. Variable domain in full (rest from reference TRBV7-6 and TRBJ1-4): GAGVSQSPRYKVTKRGQDVALRCDPISGHVSLYWYRQALGQGPEFLTYFNYEAQQDKSGLPNDRFSAERPEGSISTLTIQRTEQRDSAMYRCASSPATGNEKLFFGSGTQLSVL.

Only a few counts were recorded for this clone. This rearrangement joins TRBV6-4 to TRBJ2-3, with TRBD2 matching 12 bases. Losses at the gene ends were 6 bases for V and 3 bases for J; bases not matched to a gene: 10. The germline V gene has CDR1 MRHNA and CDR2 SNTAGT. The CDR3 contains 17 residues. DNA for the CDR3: TGTGCCAGCAGCGATTCTAGCGGGGGGGCCTCTACAGATACGCAGTATTTT. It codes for CASSDSSGGASTDTQYF.

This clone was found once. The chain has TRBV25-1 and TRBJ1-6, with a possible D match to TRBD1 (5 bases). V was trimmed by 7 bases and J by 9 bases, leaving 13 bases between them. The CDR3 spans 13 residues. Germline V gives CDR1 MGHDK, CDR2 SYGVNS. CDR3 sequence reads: CASNGQGGSPLHF. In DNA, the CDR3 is TGTGCCAGCAATGGGCAGGGTGGTTCACCCCTCCACTTT.

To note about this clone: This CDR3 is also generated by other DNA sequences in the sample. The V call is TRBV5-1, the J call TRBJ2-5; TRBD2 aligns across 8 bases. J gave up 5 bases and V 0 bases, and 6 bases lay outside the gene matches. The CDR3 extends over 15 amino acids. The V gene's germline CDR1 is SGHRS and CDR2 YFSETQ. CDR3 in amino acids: CASSLAGGPGETQYF. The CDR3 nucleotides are TGCGCCAGCAGCTTGGCGGGGGGGCCCGGGGAGACCCAGTACTTC.

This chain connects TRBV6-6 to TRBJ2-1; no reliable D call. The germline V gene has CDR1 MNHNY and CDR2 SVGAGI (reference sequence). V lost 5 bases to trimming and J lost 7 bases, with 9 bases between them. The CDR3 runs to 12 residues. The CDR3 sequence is CASSQSVNEQFF. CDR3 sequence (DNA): TGTGCCAGCAGTCAGAGCGTGAATGAGCAGTTCTTC.

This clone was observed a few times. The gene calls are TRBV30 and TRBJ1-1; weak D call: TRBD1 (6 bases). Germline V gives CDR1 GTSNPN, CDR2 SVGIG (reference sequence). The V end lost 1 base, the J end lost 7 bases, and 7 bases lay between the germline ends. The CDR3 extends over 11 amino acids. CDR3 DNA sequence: TGTGCCTGGAGTGGGACAGTTGAAGCTTTCTTT. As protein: CAWSGTVEAFF.

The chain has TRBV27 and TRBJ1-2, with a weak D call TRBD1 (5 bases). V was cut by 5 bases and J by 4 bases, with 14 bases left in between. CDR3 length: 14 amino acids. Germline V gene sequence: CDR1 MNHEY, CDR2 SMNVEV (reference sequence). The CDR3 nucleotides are TGTGCCAGCAGTCTGCTGGGGCCTTCCTATGGCTACACCTTC. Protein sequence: CASSLLGPSYGYTF.